This T cell receptor (beta chain) was observed in a study of OX40 agonist ivuxolimab in advanced cancers. Produced via immunoSEQ multiplex PCR; TCRdb's table is partial and in-frame only. The table includes tens of thousands of clones, roughly nine tenths detected once. As for this clone: Antigen specificity is unknown.

Whole-study findings and limits: Certain nonresponders likewise exhibited a low normalized T-cell clonal expansion.

This sample comprised CD4+ or CD8+ T cells sorted from blood, obtained in a trial of the OX40 agonist ivuxolimab. This receptor was identified in an adult with an advanced solid tumor such as melanoma, head and neck, liver or kidney cancer.

The CDR3 region has the DNA TGTGCCAGCACGGGACTAGCGGGGTTAGAGCAGTACTTC. This translates into CASTGLAGLEQYF. V usage is TRBV27 and J usage is TRBJ2-7; 13 bases agree with TRBD2. The CDR3 sequence is 13 residues long. The J segment lost 7 bases and the V segment lost 7 bases, leaving 4 bases of the junction unmatched. Germline values: CDR1 MNHEY, CDR2 SMNVEV (reference sequence).